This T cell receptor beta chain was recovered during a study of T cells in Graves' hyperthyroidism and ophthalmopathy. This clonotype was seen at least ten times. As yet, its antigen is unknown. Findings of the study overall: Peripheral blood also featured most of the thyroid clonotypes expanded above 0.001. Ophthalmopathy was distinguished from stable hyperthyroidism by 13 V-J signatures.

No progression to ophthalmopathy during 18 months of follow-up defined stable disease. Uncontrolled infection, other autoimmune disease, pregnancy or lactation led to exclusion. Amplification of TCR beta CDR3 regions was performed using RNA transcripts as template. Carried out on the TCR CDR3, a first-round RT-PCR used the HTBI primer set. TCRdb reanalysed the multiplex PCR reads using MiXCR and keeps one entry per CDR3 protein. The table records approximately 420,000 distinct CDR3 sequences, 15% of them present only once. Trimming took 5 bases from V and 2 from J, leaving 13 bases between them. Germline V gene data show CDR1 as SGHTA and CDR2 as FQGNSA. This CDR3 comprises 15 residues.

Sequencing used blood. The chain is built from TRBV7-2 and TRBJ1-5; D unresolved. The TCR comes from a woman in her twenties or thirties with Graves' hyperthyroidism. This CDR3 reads CASSLVVSGNQPQHF. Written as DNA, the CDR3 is TGTGCCAGCAGCCTCGTCGTGTCGGGCAATCAGCCCCAGCATTTT.